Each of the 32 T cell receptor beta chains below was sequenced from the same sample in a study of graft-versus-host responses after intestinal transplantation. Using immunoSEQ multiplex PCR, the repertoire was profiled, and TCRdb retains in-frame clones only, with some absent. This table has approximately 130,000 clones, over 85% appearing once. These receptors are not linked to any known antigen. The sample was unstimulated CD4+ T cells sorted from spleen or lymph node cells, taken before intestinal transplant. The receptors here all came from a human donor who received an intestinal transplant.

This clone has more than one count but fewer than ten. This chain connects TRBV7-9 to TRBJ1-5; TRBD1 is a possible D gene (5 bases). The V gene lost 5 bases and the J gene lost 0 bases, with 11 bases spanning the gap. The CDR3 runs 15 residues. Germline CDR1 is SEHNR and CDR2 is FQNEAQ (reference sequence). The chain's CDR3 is CASSRDGYSNQPQHF. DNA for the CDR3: TGTGCCAGCAGCCGGGACGGGTATAGCAATCAGCCCCAGCATTTT.

The CDR3 DNA reads TGTGCCAGCAGTGCCTGGAGACGAGGCTTCCAAGAGACCCAGTACTTC. Encoded protein: CASSAWRRGFQETQYF. V and J are TRBV6-1 and TRBJ2-5, with no clear D. The CDR3 runs to 16 residues. Trimming took off 4 bases at V and 1 base at J, with 16 bases between the two ends. Per the germline V gene, CDR1 is MNHNS and CDR2 is SASEGT.

The CDR3 region is CASSPAGVPNSPLHF. The CDR3 DNA is TGCGCCAGCAGCCCGGCAGGGGTTCCAAATTCACCCCTCCACTTT. The chain is built from TRBV5-1 and TRBJ1-6, with TRBD1 as a possible D gene (6 bases). This CDR3 is built from 15 residues. In germline, CDR1 is SGHRS, CDR2 YFSETQ. The V end lost 4 bases, the J end lost 7 bases, and 15 bases lay between the germline ends. The full variable domain, rest sourced from reference TRBV5-1 and TRBJ1-6, is KAGVTQTPRYLIKTRGQQVTLSCSPISGHRSVSWYQQTPGQGLQFLFEYFSETQRNKGNFPGRFSGRQFSNSRSEMNVSTLELGDSALYLCASSPAGVPNSPLHFGNGTRLTVT.

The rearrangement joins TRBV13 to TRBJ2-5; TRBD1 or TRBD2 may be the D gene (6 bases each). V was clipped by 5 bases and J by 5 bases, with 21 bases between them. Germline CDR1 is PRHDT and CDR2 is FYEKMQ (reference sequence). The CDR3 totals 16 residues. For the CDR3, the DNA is TGTGCCAGCAGCCGAGGGGGGAATCTTCCATGGGAGACCCAGTACTTC. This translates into CASSRGGNLPWETQYF.

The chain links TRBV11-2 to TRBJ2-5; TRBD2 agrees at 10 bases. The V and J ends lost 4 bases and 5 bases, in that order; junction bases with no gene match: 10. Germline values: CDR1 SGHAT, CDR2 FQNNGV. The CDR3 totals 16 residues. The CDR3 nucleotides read TGTGCCAGCAGCTCCATCCTAGCGGGGGCATACGAGACCCAGTACTTC. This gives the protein CASSSILAGAYETQYF.

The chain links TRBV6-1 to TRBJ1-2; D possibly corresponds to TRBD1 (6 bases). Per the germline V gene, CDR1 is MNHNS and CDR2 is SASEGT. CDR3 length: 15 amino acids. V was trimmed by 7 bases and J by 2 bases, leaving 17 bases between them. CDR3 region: CASTEGGSLNYGYTF. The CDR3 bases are TGTGCCAGCACGGAGGGGGGATCTCTAAACTATGGCTACACCTTC.

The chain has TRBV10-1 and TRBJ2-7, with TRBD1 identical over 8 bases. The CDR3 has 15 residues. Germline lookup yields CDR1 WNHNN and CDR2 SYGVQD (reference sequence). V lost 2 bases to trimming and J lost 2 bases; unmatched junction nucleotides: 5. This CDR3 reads CASSEIAGGAYEQYF. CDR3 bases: TGCGCCAGCAGTGAGATAGCAGGGGGCGCCTACGAGCAGTACTTC.

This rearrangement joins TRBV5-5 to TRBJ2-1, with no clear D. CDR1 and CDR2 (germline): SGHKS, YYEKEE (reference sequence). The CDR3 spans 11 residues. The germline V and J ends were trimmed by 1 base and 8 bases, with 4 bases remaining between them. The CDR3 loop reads CASSLRDEQFF. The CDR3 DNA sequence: TGTGCCAGCAGCTTGAGGGATGAGCAGTTCTTC.

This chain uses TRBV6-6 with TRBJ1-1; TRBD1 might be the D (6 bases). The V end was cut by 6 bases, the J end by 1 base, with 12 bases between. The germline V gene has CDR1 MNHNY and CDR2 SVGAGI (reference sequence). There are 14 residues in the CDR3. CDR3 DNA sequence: TGTGCCAGCAGCTTTACACAGGGGAACACTGAAGCTTTCTTT. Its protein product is CASSFTQGNTEAFF.

CDR3: CASSWGQGVSEAFF. CDR3 coding DNA: TGTGCCAGCAGTTGGGGGCAGGGGGTCTCTGAAGCTTTCTTT. The J gene is TRBJ1-1, the V gene TRBV6-5, with 7 positions matching TRBD1. The CDR3 covers 14 residues. Germline loops: CDR1 MNHEY, CDR2 SVGAGI. Germline trimming cut 4 bases from V and 6 bases from J; bases unmatched to any gene: 8.

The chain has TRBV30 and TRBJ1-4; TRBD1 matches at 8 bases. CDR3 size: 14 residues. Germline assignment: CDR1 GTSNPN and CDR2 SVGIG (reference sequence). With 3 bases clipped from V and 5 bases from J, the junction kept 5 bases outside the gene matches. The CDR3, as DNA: TGTGCCTGGAGGAGGACAGGGTTCAATGAAAAACTGTTTTTT. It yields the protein CAWRRTGFNEKLFF.

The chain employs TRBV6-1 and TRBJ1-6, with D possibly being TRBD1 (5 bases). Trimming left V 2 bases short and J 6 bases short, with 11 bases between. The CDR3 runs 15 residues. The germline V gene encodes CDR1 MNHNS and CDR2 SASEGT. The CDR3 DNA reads TGTGCCAGCAGTGAAACCGGGACCAGTAATTCACCCCTCCACTTT. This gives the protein CASSETGTSNSPLHF.

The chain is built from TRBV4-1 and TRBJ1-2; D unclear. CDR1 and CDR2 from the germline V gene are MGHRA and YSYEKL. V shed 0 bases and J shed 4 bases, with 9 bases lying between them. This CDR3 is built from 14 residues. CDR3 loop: CASSQDSQSYGYTF. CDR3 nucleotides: TGCGCCAGCAGCCAAGATAGCCAGAGCTATGGCTACACCTTC.

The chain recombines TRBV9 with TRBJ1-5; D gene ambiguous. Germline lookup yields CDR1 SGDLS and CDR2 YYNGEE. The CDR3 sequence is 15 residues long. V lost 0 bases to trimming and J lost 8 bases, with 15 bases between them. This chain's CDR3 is CASSVDGLSEKPQHF. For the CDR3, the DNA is TGTGCCAGCAGCGTAGACGGGTTAAGTGAAAAGCCCCAGCATTTT.

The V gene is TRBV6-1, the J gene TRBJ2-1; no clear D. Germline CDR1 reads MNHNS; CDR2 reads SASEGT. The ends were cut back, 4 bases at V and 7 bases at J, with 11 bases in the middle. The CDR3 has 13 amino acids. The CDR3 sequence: CASSVSVPNEQFF. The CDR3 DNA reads TGTGCCAGCAGTGTAAGTGTCCCTAATGAGCAGTTCTTC.

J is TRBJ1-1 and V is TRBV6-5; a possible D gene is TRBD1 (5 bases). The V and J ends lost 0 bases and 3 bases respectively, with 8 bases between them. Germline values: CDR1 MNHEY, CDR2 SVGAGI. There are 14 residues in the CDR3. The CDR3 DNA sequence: TGTGCCAGCAGTTACTCGTTAGGGGACACTGAAGCTTTCTTT. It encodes CASSYSLGDTEAFF.

CDR3 sequence reads: CASKDRVPYTEAFF. The CDR3 DNA is TGTGCCAGCAAGGACAGGGTTCCCTACACTGAAGCTTTCTTT. The chain recombines TRBV2 with TRBJ1-1; 8 bases map to TRBD1. CDR1 is SNHLY and CDR2 is FYNNEI in the germline V gene. V lost 7 bases to trimming and J lost 3 bases; unmatched junction nucleotides: 7. The CDR3 extends over 14 amino acids.

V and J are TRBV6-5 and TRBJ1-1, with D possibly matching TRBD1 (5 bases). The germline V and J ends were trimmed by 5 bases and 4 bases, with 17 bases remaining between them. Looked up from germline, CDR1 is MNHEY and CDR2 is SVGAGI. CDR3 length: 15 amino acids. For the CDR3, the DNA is TGTGCCAGCAGTCTTAATGTAGGGGCCCCCACTGAAGCTTTCTTT. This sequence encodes CASSLNVGAPTEAFF.

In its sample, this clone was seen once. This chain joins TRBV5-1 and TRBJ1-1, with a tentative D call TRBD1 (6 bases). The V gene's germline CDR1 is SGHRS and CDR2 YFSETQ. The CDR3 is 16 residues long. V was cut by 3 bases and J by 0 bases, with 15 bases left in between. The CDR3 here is CASSSDPGQLNTEAFF. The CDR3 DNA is TGCGCCAGCAGCTCCGACCCCGGACAGTTGAACACTGAAGCTTTCTTT.

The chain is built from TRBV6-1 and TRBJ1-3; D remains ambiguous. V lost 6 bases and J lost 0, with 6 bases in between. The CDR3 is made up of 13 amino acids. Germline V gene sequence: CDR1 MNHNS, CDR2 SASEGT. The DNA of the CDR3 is TGTGCCAGCAGACCTAACTCTGGAAACACCATATATTTT. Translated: CASRPNSGNTIYF.

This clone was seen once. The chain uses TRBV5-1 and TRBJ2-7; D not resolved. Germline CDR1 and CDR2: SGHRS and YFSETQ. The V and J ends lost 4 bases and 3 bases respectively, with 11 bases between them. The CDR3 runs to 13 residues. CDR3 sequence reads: CASSPLSGYEQYF. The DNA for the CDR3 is TGCGCCAGCAGCCCCCTTTCTGGCTACGAGCAGTACTTC.

CDR3 residues: CASSSHLPYYGYTF. The CDR3 DNA follows: TGTGCCAGCAGTTCCCACCTCCCCTACTATGGCTACACCTTC. This rearrangement joins TRBV6-1 to TRBJ1-2; D unresolved. Germline V gene data show CDR1 as MNHNS and CDR2 as SASEGT. Trimming took 5 bases from V and 3 from J, leaving 13 bases between them. The CDR3 length is 14 residues.

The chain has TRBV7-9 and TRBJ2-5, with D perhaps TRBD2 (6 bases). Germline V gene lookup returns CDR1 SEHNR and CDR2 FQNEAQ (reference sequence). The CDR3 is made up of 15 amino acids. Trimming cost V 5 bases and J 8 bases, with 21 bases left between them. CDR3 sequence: CASSPNRPVEGTQYF. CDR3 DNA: TGTGCCAGCAGCCCCAACCGACCTGTGGAGGGTACCCAGTACTTC.

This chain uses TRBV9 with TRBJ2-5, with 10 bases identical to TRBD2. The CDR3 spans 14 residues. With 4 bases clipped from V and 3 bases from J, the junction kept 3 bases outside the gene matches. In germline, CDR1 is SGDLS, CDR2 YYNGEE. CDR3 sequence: CASSPGLAEETQYF. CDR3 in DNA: TGTGCCAGCAGCCCCGGACTAGCGGAAGAGACCCAGTACTTC.

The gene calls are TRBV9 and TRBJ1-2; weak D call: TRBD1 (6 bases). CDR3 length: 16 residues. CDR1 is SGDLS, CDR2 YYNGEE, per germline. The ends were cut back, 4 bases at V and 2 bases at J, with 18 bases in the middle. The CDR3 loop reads CASSLLGAQSNYGYTF. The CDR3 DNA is TGTGCCAGCAGCCTCTTGGGGGCCCAATCGAACTATGGCTACACCTTC.

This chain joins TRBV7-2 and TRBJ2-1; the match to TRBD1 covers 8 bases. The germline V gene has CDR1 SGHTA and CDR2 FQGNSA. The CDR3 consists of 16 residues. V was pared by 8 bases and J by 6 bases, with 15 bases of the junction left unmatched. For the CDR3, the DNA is TGTGCCAGCGCCAAGGGGTGGACAGGGAATCCCAATGAGCAGTTCTTC. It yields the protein CASAKGWTGNPNEQFF.

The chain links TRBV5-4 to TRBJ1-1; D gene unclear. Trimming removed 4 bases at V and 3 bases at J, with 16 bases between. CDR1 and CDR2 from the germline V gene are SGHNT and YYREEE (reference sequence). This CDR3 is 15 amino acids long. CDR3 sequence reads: CASSPSHGGDTEAFF. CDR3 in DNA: TGTGCCAGCAGCCCTTCACACGGTGGGGACACTGAAGCTTTCTTT. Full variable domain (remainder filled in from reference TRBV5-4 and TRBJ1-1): ETGVTQSPTHLIKTRGQQVTLRCSSQSGHNTVSWYQQALGQGPQFIFQYYREEENGRGNFPPRFSGLQFPNYSSELNVNALELDDSALYLCASSPSHGGDTEAFFGQGTRLTVV.

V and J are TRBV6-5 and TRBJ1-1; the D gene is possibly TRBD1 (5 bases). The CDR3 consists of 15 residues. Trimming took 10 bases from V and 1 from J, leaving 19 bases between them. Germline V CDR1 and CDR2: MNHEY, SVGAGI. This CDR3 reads CATYRFDRPNTEAFF. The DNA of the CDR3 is TGTGCCACCTATCGTTTTGACAGACCGAACACTGAAGCTTTCTTT.

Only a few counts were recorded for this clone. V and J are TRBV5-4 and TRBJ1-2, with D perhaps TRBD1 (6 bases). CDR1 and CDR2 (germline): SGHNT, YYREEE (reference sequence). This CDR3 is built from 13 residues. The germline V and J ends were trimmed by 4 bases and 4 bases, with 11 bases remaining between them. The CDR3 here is CASSGTGSYGYTF. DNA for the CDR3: TGTGCCAGCAGCGGTACAGGGTCCTATGGCTACACCTTC.

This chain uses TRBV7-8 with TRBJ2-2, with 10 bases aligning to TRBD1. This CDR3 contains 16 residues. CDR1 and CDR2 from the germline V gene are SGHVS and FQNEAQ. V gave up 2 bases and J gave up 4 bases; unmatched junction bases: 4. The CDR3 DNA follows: TGTGCCAGCAGCTTATGGGGGACAGGGGTCACCGGGGAGCTGTTTTTT. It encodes CASSLWGTGVTGELFF.

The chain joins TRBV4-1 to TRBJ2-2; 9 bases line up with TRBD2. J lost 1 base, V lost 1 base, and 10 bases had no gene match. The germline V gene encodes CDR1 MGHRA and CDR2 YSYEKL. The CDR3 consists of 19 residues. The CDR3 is CASSQVLGSGGLNTGELFF. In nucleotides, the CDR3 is TGCGCCAGCAGCCAAGTTCTTGGTAGCGGGGGCCTGAACACCGGGGAGCTGTTTTTT.

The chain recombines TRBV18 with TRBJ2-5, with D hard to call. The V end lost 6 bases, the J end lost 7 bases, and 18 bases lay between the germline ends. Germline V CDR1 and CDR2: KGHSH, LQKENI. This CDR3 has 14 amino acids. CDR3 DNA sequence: TGTGCCAGCTCCCCGCAGCTTGGGGAAGGGACCCAGTACTTC. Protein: CASSPQLGEGTQYF.